The 9 T cell receptor beta chains given below trace back to one sample, sequenced in a study of T cell repertoires in cytomegalovirus infection. TCRdb re-called the reads through MiXCR, storing one row per CDR3 protein. This table holds about 450,000 distinct CDR3 sequences, approximately 31% found once. The sequenced sample consisted of PBMCs. The receptors derive from a human donor in good health (CMV status not recorded). Some clones in this sample may be carry-over from other donors' samples.

This clonotype was observed a few times. V gene TRBV19 combines with J gene TRBJ2-6; D gene ambiguous. The germline CDR1 and CDR2 sequences are LNHDA and SQIVND (reference sequence). The CDR3 loop spans 15 amino acids. V was clipped by 4 bases and J by 0 bases, with 7 bases between them. CDR3 residues: CASSRPSSGANVLTF. In DNA, the CDR3 is TGTGCCAGTAGTAGACCTAGCTCTGGGGCCAACGTCCTGACTTTC.

This clonotype was recorded at least ten times. This chain's CDR3 is CASSSSKGLDGYTF. The CDR3 bases are TGTGCCAGCAGCTCCTCCAAGGGTCTAGATGGCTACACCTTC. The chain has TRBV7-2 and TRBJ1-2; the D is unclear. V lost 4 bases to trimming and J lost 6 bases, with 15 bases between them. This CDR3 contains 14 residues. CDR1 and CDR2 (germline): SGHTA, FQGNSA.

This clonotype has a single count. V is TRBV29-1 and J is TRBJ2-3; D unresolved. The ends were cut back, 1 base at V and 2 bases at J, with 1 base in the middle. There are 11 residues in the CDR3. From germline, CDR1 is SQVTM and CDR2 ANQGSEA. This CDR3 is CSVEVTDTQYF. The CDR3 region has the DNA TGCAGCGTTGAAGTCACAGATACGCAGTATTTT.

This clonotype has a handful of counts. J is TRBJ2-5 and V is TRBV10-2, with D possibly TRBD2 on 6 matching bases. Germline V gene sequence: CDR1 WSHSY, CDR2 SAAADI. CDR3 length: 17 amino acids. Trimming removed 3 bases from V and 0 bases from J, with 17 bases in between. For the CDR3, the DNA is TGCGCCAGCAGTGATGACATTAGCGGCTTTTACCAAGAGACCCAGTACTTC. It specifies CASSDDISGFYQETQYF.

The chain combines TRBV6-6 with TRBJ1-2; D uncertain. CDR1 is MNHNY and CDR2 is SVGAGI in the germline V gene (reference sequence). V lost 5 bases, J lost 6 bases, and 22 bases lay in between. The CDR3 loop spans 16 amino acids. Here the CDR3 reads CASSTLHPSSTDGYTF. In nucleotides, the CDR3 is TGTGCCAGCAGTACCCTTCACCCCTCGAGCACAGATGGCTACACCTTC.

Comments on this clonotype: A much larger clone lies a single base off, so this may be a read error. The chain couples TRBV4-3 to TRBJ1-3; unclear D gene. The CDR3 has 16 residues. Per the germline V gene, CDR1 is LGHNA and CDR2 is YSLEER. CDR3 loop: CVSSQDRGDSGNTIYF. The CDR3 DNA is TGCGTCAGCAGCCAAGATCGGGGAGACTCTGGAAACACCATATATTTT.

V and J are TRBV19 and TRBJ2-2; 7 nucleotides line up with TRBD1. Per germline, CDR1 LNHDA and CDR2 SQIVND (reference sequence). Trimming took 5 bases from V and 4 from J; bases not matched to a gene: 7. This CDR3 contains 15 residues. The CDR3 DNA sequence: TGTGCCAGTAGTGCCCAGGGGGTCCTCACCGGGGAGCTGTTTTTT. Protein sequence: CASSAQGVLTGELFF.

This clonotype was counted many times. The rearrangement uses TRBV7-2 and TRBJ2-5; D ambiguous. Looked up from germline, CDR1 is SGHTA and CDR2 is FQGNSA. V was clipped by 1 base and J by 2 bases, with 5 bases between them. This CDR3 has 13 amino acids. The CDR3, as DNA: TGTGCCAGCAGCTTAGGACCTCAAGAGACCCAGTACTTC. The encoded protein is CASSLGPQETQYF.

The chain uses TRBV28 and TRBJ1-1, with 7 bases identical to TRBD1. The CDR3 has 16 residues. V gave up 5 bases and J gave up 1 base; unmatched junction bases: 10. Germline-derived CDR1 and CDR2 are MDHEN and SYDVKM. As DNA, the CDR3 is TGTGCCAGCAGTCGTGCAGGGGGGGGTTGGAACACTGAAGCTTTCTTT. Its protein product is CASSRAGGGWNTEAFF.